These T cell receptor beta chains were read from a single sample in a study of blood T cell repertoires in COVID-19. Assay used: immunoSEQ multiplex PCR; TCRdb lists only in-frame clones, some missing. The repertoire holds roughly 120,000 clones, with 80% to 90% as singletons. Sequencing was done on a sample of peripheral blood. The source is a woman in her sixties or seventies with acute or convalescent COVID-19. The conserved cysteine and the conserved F or W are not part of the CDR3 here.

CDR3	J	length	V
ASSLAGTMNTEAF	TRBJ1-1	13	TRBV11-2
ASSGYPGQQNTEAF	TRBJ1-1	14	TRBV6-1
ASSQPTGAGYT	TRBJ1-2	11	TRBV12-3/TRBV12-4
ASSLGTEGHSPLH	TRBJ1-6	13	TRBV5-4
SVGLRGGSSYNEQF	TRBJ2-1	14	TRBV29-1
ASTSTESVDETQY	TRBJ2-5	13	TRBV28
ASSPVRGAASYNEQF	TRBJ2-1	15	TRBV5-4
ASSTETGAGNTIY	TRBJ1-3	13	TRBV19
ASSSSPSDSLNYGYT	TRBJ1-2	15	TRBV11-3
ASSGGQGSYNSPLH	TRBJ1-6	14	TRBV5-4
SVNRAGTGVWEQY	TRBJ2-7	13	TRBV29-1
ASSYQEMNEQF	TRBJ2-1	11	TRBV6-2/TRBV6-3
ASSRGQSDGYT	TRBJ1-2	11	TRBV18
ASSYARTGGDEKLF	TRBJ1-4	14	TRBV6-6
ASKVAGDQETQY	TRBJ2-5	12	TRBV7-2
ASSQSPLRGTNEKLF	TRBJ1-4	15	TRBV23-1
ASSFSEGTQY	TRBJ2-5	10	TRBV7-9
ASSTTTGGTEAF	TRBJ1-1	12	TRBV5-1
ASTSGTGDENYGYT	TRBJ1-2	14	TRBV28
ASSQGGHSSGNTIY	TRBJ1-3	14	TRBV4-2
ASSFSAGTSGYNEQF	TRBJ2-1	15	TRBV5-4
ASSQSLQNTYEQY	TRBJ2-7	13	TRBV3-1/TRBV3-2
ASSGRDRGQTGELF	TRBJ2-2	14	TRBV6-1
ASSNYRGYSNQPQH	TRBJ1-5	14	TRBV19
ASRQTDSRYQETQY	TRBJ2-5	14	TRBV21-1
AWQGQTTGELF	TRBJ2-2	11	TRBV30
ASSRQGYTEAF	TRBJ1-1	11	TRBV11-2
AWSVVGPAVYEQY	TRBJ2-7	13	TRBV30
ASSATSGARQGQF	TRBJ2-1	13	TRBV6-6
ATSREGRSYEQY	TRBJ2-7	12	TRBV15
ASSSGTIRNQPQH	TRBJ1-5	13	TRBV7-9
ATSDLAQGVYGYT	TRBJ1-2	13	TRBV24-1
AWSVYYEQY	TRBJ2-7	9	TRBV30
ASSLVGTGGGETQY	TRBJ2-5	14	TRBV5-4
ASSLGVRRSTEAF	TRBJ1-1	13	TRBV5-8
ASRTGAGNTIY	TRBJ1-3	11	TRBV28
ASSEPQDTGELF	TRBJ2-2	12	TRBV6-1
ASSSSQTGIAYGYT	TRBJ1-2	14	TRBV7-2
ASSSPRTVGYT	TRBJ1-2	11	TRBV7-2
ASSLNPTGGRSYEQY	TRBJ2-7	15	TRBV5-6
ASSLEPLGTQY	TRBJ2-5	11	TRBV6-2/TRBV6-3
ASSTDRAGANVLT	TRBJ2-6	13	TRBV6-5
ASSVAAGGPADTQY	TRBJ2-3	14	TRBV9
ASSAGFPTDTQY	TRBJ2-3	12	TRBV27
ASSPTVSGGTDTQY	TRBJ2-3	14	TRBV7-3
ASSIAGIQPQH	TRBJ1-5	11	TRBV19
ASSLGLAGGTDTQY	TRBJ2-3	14	TRBV7-3
ASSPRQVLTDTQY	TRBJ2-3	13	TRBV7-6
ASSLRGGAEVGELF	TRBJ2-2	14	TRBV7-3
ASSLHRGRSGANVLT	TRBJ2-6	15	TRBV7-2
ASSLEFQGGRMD	TRBJ2-3	12	TRBV5-4
ASSSGRAPTNTEAF	TRBJ1-1	14	TRBV6-5
ASSLDPSGGDEQF	TRBJ2-1	13	TRBV5-4
ASSTERVSTDTQY	TRBJ2-3	13	TRBV4-2
ASTRTPQETQY	TRBJ2-5	11	TRBV13